Below, 30 T cell receptor beta chains from the same sample are listed, as sequenced in a study of T cells expressing NK-cell markers. Following a re-call of the 5' RACE reads, TCRdb has one entry per CDR3 protein and lacks DNA. The sample's table shows just under 150,000 distinct CDR3 sequences. Sequencing was done on a sample of blood T cells: a sorted CD56 or NKG2C T cell subset, CD4+ or CD8+ T cells, or bulk PBMC T cells (not recorded which). The receptor set was obtained from a man between 18 and 29 years old in good health.

The rearrangement uses TRBV5-4 and TRBJ2-1; TCRdb calls TRBD1, which cannot be checked without DNA. This CDR3 has 15 amino acids. Germline V gene lookup returns CDR1 SGHNT and CDR2 YYREEE (reference sequence). This CDR3 reads CASSFFKGADNEQFF.

The chain is built from TRBV7-6 and TRBJ2-5; with no DNA, the TCRdb D assignment of TRBD2 cannot be verified. The CDR3 contains 15 residues. From germline, CDR1 is SGHVS and CDR2 FNYEAQ. The CDR3 reads CASSFGAEGEETQYF.

The chain joins TRBV29-1 to TRBJ2-5; the TCRdb D gene call, TRBD2, has no DNA to confirm it. CDR1 SQVTM and CDR2 ANQGSEA come from the germline V gene. CDR3 length: 15 amino acids. CDR3 residues: CSVDGTSVLEETQYF.

The V and J genes are TRBV24-1 and TRBJ1-1; TCRdb returns TRBD1, unconfirmable since there is no DNA. The CDR3 totals 14 residues. Germline lookup yields CDR1 KGHDR and CDR2 SFDVKD. The CDR3 is CATSTGTMNTEAFF.

The chain couples TRBV12-3 or TRBV12-4 to TRBJ2-1; the TCRdb call, TRBD1, lacks DNA for checking. There are 18 residues in the CDR3. This CDR3 reads CASSFLAGRRLSYNEQFF.

The chain carries TRBV27 and TRBJ2-2; TCRdb's D gene call, TRBD2, goes unchecked for lack of DNA. Germline V CDR1 and CDR2: MNHEY, SMNVEV (reference sequence). CDR3 size: 17 residues. This CDR3 reads CASSFQPGLWNTGELFF.

This chain connects TRBV13 to TRBJ2-1; with no DNA, the TCRdb D assignment of TRBD2 cannot be verified. Germline assignment: CDR1 PRHDT and CDR2 FYEKMQ (reference sequence). The CDR3 extends over 16 amino acids. CDR3 amino acids: CASSLGPAESRNEQFF.

The V gene is TRBV7-6, the J gene TRBJ2-1; with no DNA, the TCRdb D assignment of TRBD2 cannot be verified. Per germline, CDR1 SGHVS and CDR2 FNYEAQ. The CDR3 has 16 residues. Here the CDR3 reads CASSDLGLAGGLEQFF.

The chain carries TRBV21-1 and TRBJ1-2; TCRdb's D call, TRBD1, is unchecked because there is no DNA. TRBV21-1 counts as a pseudogene. The CDR3 extends over 16 amino acids. CDR3 region: CASSKTARGASYGYTF.

The chain links TRBV2 to TRBJ1-2; TCRdb picks TRBD1, but there is no DNA to check that call. CDR1 SNHLY and CDR2 FYNNEI come from the germline V gene. CDR3 length: 17 amino acids. The CDR3 loop is CASSDRASGTAMGGYTF.

CDR3: CASNGGSIYEQYF. The gene calls are TRBV14 and TRBJ2-7; TCRdb's D gene call, TRBD2, goes unchecked for lack of DNA. There are 13 residues in the CDR3. Germline V gene data show CDR1 as SGHDN and CDR2 as FVKESK.

V and J are TRBV2 and TRBJ1-5; the D gene TCRdb calls, TRBD1, cannot be checked with no DNA. CDR1 SNHLY and CDR2 FYNNEI come from the germline V gene. CDR3 length: 17 residues. Here the CDR3 reads CASSETGVGGSNQPQHF.

The V and J genes are TRBV5-1 and TRBJ2-3. Germline V gene data show CDR1 as SGHRS and CDR2 as YFSETQ. The CDR3 has 12 residues. This chain's CDR3 is CASSARTDTQYF.

CDR3 protein: CSARDDSWGTGELFF. The gene calls are TRBV20-1 and TRBJ2-2. The CDR3 extends over 15 amino acids. Germline-derived CDR1 and CDR2 are DFQATT and SNEGSKA (reference sequence).

The rearrangement links TRBV24-1 to TRBJ2-1; as DNA is missing, the TRBD2 call by TCRdb cannot be tested. Germline V gene lookup returns CDR1 KGHDR and CDR2 SFDVKD. The length of the CDR3 is 17 residues. The CDR3 sequence is CATSDRLAESSYNEQFF.

The gene calls are TRBV12-3 or TRBV12-4 and TRBJ2-3; there is no DNA to check the TCRdb D call of TRBD1. The CDR3 spans 15 residues. CDR3 residues: CASNLDTEKTDTQYF.

The CDR3 here is CSATLTSGSYNEQFF. The chain recombines TRBV20-1 with TRBJ2-1; no DNA is available, so the TRBD2 call from TCRdb remains unchecked. The germline gives CDR1 DFQATT, CDR2 SNEGSKA (reference sequence). This CDR3 comprises 15 residues.

The V gene is TRBV4-3, the J gene TRBJ2-3. The CDR3 sequence is 18 residues long. Germline lookup yields CDR1 LGHNA and CDR2 YSLEER. This CDR3 reads CASSQGLILSAVTDTQYF.

The chain carries TRBV6-1 and TRBJ2-5. This CDR3 spans 14 amino acids. Germline CDR1 is MNHNS and CDR2 is SASEGT. The CDR3 loop reads CASTNSLMSETQYF.

V usage is TRBV7-3 and J usage is TRBJ2-1; the D call from TCRdb, TRBD2, cannot be confirmed without DNA. Per germline, CDR1 SGHTA and CDR2 FQGTGA. The CDR3 extends over 15 amino acids. The CDR3 region is CASSLNGGSSNEQFF.

CDR3 residues: CASSLSPGNEQFF. The chain couples TRBV5-1 to TRBJ2-1; as DNA is missing, the TRBD1 call by TCRdb cannot be tested. The CDR3 has 13 amino acids. Germline assignment: CDR1 SGHRS and CDR2 YFSETQ. The complete variable domain, with remaining parts taken from reference TRBV5-1 and TRBJ2-1, reads KAGVTQTPRYLIKTRGQQVTLSCSPISGHRSVSWYQQTPGQGLQFLFEYFSETQRNKGNFPGRFSGRQFSNSRSEMNVSTLELGDSALYLCASSLSPGNEQFFGPGTRLTVL.

The rearrangement uses TRBV27 and TRBJ2-1; TCRdb's assignment of TRBD1 cannot be checked, as there is no DNA. Germline V CDR1 and CDR2: MNHEY, SMNVEV (reference sequence). The CDR3 runs 17 residues. The CDR3 spells CASSSDDRDGSYNEQFF.

The chain couples TRBV13 to TRBJ2-7. The CDR3 covers 13 residues. Germline V gives CDR1 PRHDT, CDR2 FYEKMQ (reference sequence). CDR3 region: CASSPDLLGEQYF.

The gene calls are TRBV6-5 and TRBJ2-2; checking the TCRdb D call of TRBD2 is not possible without DNA. The CDR3 consists of 12 residues. Per the germline V gene, CDR1 is MNHEY and CDR2 is SVGAGI. The CDR3 reads CASGRGPGELFF.

This sequence joins TRBV20-1 and TRBJ2-7. There are 12 residues in the CDR3. Germline V gene sequence: CDR1 DFQATT, CDR2 SNEGSKA (reference sequence). The chain's CDR3 is CSASWDNYEQYF.

This chain links TRBV12-3 or TRBV12-4 with TRBJ2-3; TCRdb's D call of TRBD2 is untestable without DNA. The CDR3 sequence is 14 residues long. CDR3 residues: CASRPGLTMDTQYF.

The chain carries TRBV28 and TRBJ2-1. The germline CDR1 and CDR2 sequences are MDHEN and SYDVKM. The CDR3 spans 14 residues. CDR3 region: CASSKQPRWNEQFF.

The V gene is TRBV2, the J gene TRBJ2-3; TCRdb lists TRBD2, though no DNA is available to test this call. Germline values: CDR1 SNHLY, CDR2 FYNNEI. This CDR3 has 16 residues. This chain's CDR3 is CASGTSEATSTDTQYF.

The chain links TRBV20-1 to TRBJ2-7; TCRdb's assignment of TRBD2 cannot be checked, as there is no DNA. Germline values: CDR1 DFQATT, CDR2 SNEGSKA (reference sequence). The CDR3 has 15 amino acids. CDR3 protein: CSAPELAGLSYEQYF.

V gene TRBV6-6 combines with J gene TRBJ1-2; TCRdb designates TRBD1, a call that cannot be tested without DNA. This CDR3 has 12 amino acids. Germline V CDR1 and CDR2: MNHNY, SVGAGI (reference sequence). This CDR3 is CATFTGDYGYTF.